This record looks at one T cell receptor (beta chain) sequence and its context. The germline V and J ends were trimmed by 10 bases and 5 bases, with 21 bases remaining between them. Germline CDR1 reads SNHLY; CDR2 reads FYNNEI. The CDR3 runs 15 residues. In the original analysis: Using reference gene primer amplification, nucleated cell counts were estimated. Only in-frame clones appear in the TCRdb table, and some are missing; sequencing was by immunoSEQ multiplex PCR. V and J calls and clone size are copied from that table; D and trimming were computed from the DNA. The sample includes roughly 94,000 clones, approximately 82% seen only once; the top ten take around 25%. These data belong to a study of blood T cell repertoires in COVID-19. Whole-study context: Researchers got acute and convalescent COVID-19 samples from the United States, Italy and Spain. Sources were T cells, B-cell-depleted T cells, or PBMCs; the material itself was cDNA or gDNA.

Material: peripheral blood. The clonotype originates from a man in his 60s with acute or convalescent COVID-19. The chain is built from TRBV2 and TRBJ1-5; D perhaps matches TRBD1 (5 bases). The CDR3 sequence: CANRLTDISYQPQHF. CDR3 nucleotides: TGTGCCAACAGATTGACGGACATCAGTTATCAGCCCCAGCATTTT.